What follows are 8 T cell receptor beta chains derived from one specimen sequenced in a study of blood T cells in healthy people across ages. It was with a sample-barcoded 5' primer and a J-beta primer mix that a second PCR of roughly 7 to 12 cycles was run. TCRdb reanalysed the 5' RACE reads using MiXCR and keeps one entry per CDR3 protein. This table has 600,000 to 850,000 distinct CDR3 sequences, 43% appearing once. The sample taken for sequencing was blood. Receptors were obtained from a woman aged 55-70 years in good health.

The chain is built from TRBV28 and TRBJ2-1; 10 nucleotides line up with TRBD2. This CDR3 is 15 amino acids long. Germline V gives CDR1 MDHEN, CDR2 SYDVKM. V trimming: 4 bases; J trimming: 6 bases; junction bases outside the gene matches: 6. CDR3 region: CASSWTSGPGNEQFF. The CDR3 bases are TGTGCCAGCAGTTGGACTAGCGGACCCGGCAATGAGCAGTTCTTC.

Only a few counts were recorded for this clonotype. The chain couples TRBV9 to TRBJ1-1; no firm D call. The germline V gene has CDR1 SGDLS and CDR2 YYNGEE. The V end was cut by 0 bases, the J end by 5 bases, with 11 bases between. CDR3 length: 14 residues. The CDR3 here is CASSVVEGPTEAFF. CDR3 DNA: TGTGCCAGCAGCGTAGTGGAAGGGCCGACTGAAGCTTTCTTT. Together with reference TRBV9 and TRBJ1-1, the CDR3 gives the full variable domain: DSGVTQTPKHLITATGQRVTLRCSPRSGDLSVYWYQQSLDQGLQFLIQYYNGEERAKGNILERFSAQQFPDLHSELNLSSLELGDSALYFCASSVVEGPTEAFFGQGTRLTVV.

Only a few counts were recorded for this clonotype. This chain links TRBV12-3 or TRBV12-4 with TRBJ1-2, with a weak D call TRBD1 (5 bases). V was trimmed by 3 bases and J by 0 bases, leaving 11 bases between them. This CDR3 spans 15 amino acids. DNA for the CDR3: TGTGCCAGCAGTTTTCGGGACGGAACTAACTATGGCTACACCTTC. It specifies CASSFRDGTNYGYTF.

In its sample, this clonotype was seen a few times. The CDR3 reads CATSRVPQGSETQYF. CDR3 in DNA: TGTGCCACCAGCAGAGTCCCCCAAGGGTCGGAGACCCAGTACTTC. The rearrangement uses TRBV15 and TRBJ2-5; the D is unclear. The ends were cut back, 1 base at V and 5 bases at J, with 14 bases in the middle. This CDR3 region has 15 residues. The germline CDR1 and CDR2 sequences are LNHNV and YYDKDF (reference sequence).

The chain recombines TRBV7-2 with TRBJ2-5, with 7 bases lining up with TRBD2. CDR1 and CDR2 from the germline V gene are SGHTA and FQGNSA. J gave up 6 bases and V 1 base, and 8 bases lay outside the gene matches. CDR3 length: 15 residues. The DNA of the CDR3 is TGTGCCAGCAGCTTAGGTGGCAGCGGGGCAAAGACCCAGTACTTC. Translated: CASSLGGSGAKTQYF.

The CDR3 DNA reads as TGTGCCAGCAGCTTAACAGCGACAGGGGCGGAGACCCAGTACTTC. Translation gives CASSLTATGAETQYF. The chain combines TRBV7-6 with TRBJ2-5; 8 bases agree with TRBD1. Germline CDR1 and CDR2: SGHVS and FNYEAQ. The V gene end was trimmed by 2 bases and the J gene end by 5 bases; junction bases not matched to a gene: 7. This CDR3 spans 15 amino acids.

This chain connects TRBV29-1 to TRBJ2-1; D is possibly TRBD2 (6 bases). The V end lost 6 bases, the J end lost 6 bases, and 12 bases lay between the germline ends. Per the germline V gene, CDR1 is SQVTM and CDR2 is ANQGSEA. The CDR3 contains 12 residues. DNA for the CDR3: TGCAGCGTGGAGGGGAGGCCCAATGAGCAGTTCTTC. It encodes CSVEGRPNEQFF.

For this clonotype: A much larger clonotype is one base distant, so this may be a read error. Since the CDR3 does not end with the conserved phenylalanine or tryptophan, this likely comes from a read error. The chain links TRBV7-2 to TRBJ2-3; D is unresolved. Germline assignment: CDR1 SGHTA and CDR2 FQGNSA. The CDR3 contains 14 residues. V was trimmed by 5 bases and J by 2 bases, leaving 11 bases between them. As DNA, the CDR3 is TGTGCCAGCAGCCCGGGCCTAAACACAGATACGCAGTATTTA. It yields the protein CASSPGLNTDTQYL.